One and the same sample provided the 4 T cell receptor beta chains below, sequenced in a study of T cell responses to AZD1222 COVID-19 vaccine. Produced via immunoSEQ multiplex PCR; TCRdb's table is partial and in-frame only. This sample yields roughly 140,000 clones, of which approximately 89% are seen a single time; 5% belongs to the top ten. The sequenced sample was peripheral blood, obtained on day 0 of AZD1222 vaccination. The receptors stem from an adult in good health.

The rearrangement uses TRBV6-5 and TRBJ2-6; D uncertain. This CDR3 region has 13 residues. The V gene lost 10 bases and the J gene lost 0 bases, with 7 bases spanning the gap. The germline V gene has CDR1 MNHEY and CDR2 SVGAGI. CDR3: CANAPSGANVLTF. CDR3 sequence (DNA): TGTGCCAACGCCCCCTCTGGGGCCAACGTCCTGACTTTC.

The CDR3 nucleotides read TGTGCCTGGAAACCTAGGGACAAATTCAGCGAGCAGTACTTC. This encodes CAWKPRDKFSEQYF. V is TRBV30 and J is TRBJ2-7; possibly TRBD1 for D (6 bases). V lost 4 bases to trimming and J lost 6 bases, with 19 bases between them. The CDR3 has 14 amino acids. Germline CDR1 and CDR2: GTSNPN and SVGIG (reference sequence). Supplemented by reference TRBV30 and TRBJ2-7, the full variable domain reads SQTIHQWPATLVQPVGSPLSLECTVEGTSNPNLYWYRQAAGRGLQLLFYSVGIGQISSEVPQNLSASRPQDRQFILSSKKLLLSDSGFYLCAWKPRDKFSEQYFGPGTRLTVT.

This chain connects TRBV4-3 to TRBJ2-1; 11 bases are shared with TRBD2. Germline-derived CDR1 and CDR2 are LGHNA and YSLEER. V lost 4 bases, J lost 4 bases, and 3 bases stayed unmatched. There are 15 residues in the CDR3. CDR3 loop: CASSPSSGRYNEQFF. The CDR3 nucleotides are TGCGCCAGCAGCCCGTCTAGCGGGAGGTACAATGAGCAGTTCTTC.

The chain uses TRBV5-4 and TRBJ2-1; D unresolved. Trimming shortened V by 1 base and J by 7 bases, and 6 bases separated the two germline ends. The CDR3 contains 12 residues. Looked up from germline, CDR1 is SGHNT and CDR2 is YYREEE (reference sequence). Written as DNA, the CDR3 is TGTGCCAGCAGCTTGCGTCCGAATGAGCAGTTCTTC. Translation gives CASSLRPNEQFF.